The following is a T cell receptor (beta chain) sequence with its context. The antigen remains undetermined. This entry is derived from a study of neurological immune-mediated disorders. Study findings and constraints: In HTLV-1-associated myelopathy, TCR clonal expansion was greatest, and in multiple sclerosis it was least, below healthy controls.

The cDNA was generated by 5'RACE with 10-nucleotide random UMIs. TCRdb re-analysed the 5' RACE reads in MiXCR, keeping a single row per CDR3 protein. This sample carries about 46,000 distinct CDR3 sequences, about a tenth of them seen once, and the ten largest clones take roughly 5.2%. Unsorted libraries were derived from 2 million PBMCs stored at -80 C. V lost 4 bases and J lost 0, with 15 bases in between. Germline loops: CDR1 DFQATT, CDR2 SNEGSKA (reference sequence). This CDR3 comprises 15 residues. The TCR sequence derives from a man in his 70s with HTLV-1-associated myelopathy (HAM/TSP). The sample consisted of PBMCs. The chain is built from TRBV20-1 and TRBJ1-2, with a tentative D call TRBD1 (6 bases). The CDR3 spells CSAIPPQGANYGYTF. The CDR3 DNA follows: TGCAGTGCTATACCTCCACAGGGTGCTAACTATGGCTACACCTTC.